This TCR beta chain derives from a study of shared T cell receptors in the human thymus. The germline V gene encodes CDR1 GTSNPN and CDR2 SVGIG (reference sequence). V trimming: 5 bases; J trimming: 4 bases; junction bases outside the gene matches: 12. This CDR3 is built from 16 residues. The repertoire was sequenced with immunoSEQ multiplex PCR; TCRdb's copy has only in-frame clones and lacks some. The sample lists 630,000 or so clones; approximately 89% were seen once. These data also formed part of another study, on human thymus T cells. Per that paper: Donors consisted of healthy Finnish infants (having corrective surgery for congenital heart defects). Obtained as resections during corrective heart surgery, the thymus tissue was then studied. In thymic and blood repertoires alike, V and J usage looked biased.

V and J are TRBV30 and TRBJ2-1, with TRBD1 identical over 9 bases. The sequenced sample consisted of thymocytes. The receptor's source is a boy under two years old with a congenital heart defect. The CDR3 loop is CAWEGGTGWMYNEQFF. The DNA for the CDR3 is TGTGCCTGGGAAGGGGGGACAGGGTGGATGTACAATGAGCAGTTCTTC.